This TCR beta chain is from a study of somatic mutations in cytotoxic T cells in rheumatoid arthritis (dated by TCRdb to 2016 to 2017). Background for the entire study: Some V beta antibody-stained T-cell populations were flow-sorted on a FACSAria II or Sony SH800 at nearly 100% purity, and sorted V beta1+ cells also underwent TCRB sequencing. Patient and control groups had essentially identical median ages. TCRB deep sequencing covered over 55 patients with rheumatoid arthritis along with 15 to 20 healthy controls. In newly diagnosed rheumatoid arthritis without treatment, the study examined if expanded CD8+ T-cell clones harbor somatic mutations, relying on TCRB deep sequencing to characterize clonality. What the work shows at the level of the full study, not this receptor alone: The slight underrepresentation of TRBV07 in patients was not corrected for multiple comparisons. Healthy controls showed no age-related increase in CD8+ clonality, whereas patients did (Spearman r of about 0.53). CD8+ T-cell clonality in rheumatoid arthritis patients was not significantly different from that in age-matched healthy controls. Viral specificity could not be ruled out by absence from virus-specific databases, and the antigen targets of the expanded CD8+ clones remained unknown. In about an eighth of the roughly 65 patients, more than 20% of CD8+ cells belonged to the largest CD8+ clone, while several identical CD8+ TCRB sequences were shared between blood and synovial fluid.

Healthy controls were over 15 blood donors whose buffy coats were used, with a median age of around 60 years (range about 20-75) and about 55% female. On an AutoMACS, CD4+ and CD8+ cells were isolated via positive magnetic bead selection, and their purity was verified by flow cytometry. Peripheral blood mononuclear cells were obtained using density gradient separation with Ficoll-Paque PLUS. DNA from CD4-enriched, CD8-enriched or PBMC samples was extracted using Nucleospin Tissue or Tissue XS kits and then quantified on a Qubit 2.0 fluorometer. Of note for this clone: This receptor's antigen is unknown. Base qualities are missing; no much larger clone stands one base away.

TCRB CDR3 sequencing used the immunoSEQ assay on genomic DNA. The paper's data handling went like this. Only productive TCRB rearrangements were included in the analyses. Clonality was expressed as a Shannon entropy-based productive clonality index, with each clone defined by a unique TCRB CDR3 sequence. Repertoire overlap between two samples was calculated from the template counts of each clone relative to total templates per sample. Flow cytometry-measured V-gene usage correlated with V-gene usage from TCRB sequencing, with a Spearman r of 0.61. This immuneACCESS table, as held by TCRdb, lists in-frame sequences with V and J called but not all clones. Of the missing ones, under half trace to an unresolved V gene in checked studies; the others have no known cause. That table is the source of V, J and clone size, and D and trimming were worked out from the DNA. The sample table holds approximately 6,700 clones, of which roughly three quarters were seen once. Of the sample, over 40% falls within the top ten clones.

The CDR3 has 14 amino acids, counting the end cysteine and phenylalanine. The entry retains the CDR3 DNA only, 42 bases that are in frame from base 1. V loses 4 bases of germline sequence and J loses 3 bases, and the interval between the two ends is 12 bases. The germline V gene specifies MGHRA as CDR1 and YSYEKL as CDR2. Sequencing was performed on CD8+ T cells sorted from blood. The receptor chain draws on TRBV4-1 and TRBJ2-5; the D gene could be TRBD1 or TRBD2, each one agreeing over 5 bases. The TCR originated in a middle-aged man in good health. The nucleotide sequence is TGCGCCAGCAGCCCCCTAGCAGGGAAAGAGACCCAGTACTTC. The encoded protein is CASSPLAGKETQYF.